This T cell receptor beta chain was identified in a study of blood T cell repertoires in COVID-19. In the study overall: Sample material is recorded as cDNA or gDNA derived from T cells, B-cell-depleted T cells, or PBMCs.

Per the original methods: Amplification with reference gene primers provided the estimates of nucleated cell counts. Profiled with immunoSEQ multiplex PCR; TCRdb holds only in-frame clones, not every one. The V and J calls and clone size were taken over from that table, and D and trimming were inferred from the DNA. The sample lists some 59,000 clones, about 77% occurring once. Germline values: CDR1 SGHRS, CDR2 YFSETQ. Trimming took 7 bases from V and 8 from J, leaving 24 bases between them. The CDR3 consists of 15 residues. Sequencing input: peripheral blood. The rearrangement uses TRBV5-1 and TRBJ1-2; weak D call: TRBD1 (6 bases). The clonotype was recovered from a man older than 75 with active or convalescent COVID-19. Written as DNA, the CDR3 is TGCGCCAGCCAGGCGGGGGGGGGCGTCGGTCACGGCTACACCTTC. It specifies CASQAGGGVGHGYTF.